What follows are 7 T cell receptor beta chains derived from one specimen sequenced in a study of blood T cell repertoires in COVID-19. Only in-frame clones appear in the TCRdb table, and some are missing; sequencing was by immunoSEQ multiplex PCR. The sample includes approximately 100,000 clones, 70% to 85% of them seen just once. The source material was peripheral blood. The receptors originated from a man between 70 and 80 years old with active or convalescent COVID-19.

The rearrangement uses TRBV5-1 and TRBJ1-6; D possibly corresponds to TRBD1 (6 bases). The CDR3 totals 16 residues. Germline assignment: CDR1 SGHRS and CDR2 YFSETQ. Trimming removed 4 bases from V and 6 bases from J, with 17 bases in between. The CDR3 reads CASSPGQPGVNSPLHF. The CDR3 nucleotides read TGCGCCAGCAGCCCCGGACAGCCTGGGGTTAATTCACCCCTCCACTTT.

This chain uses TRBV30 with TRBJ2-1; TRBD2 matches 14 bases. The CDR3 extends over 21 amino acids. Germline CDR1 reads GTSNPN; CDR2 reads SVGIG (reference sequence). The J segment lost 1 base and the V segment lost 1 base, leaving 15 bases of the junction unmatched. CDR3 nucleotide sequence: TGTGCCTGGAGTGGCTTGACCGCCGGGACTAGCGGGAGAGTTTCCTACAATGAGCAGTTCTTC. Translation: CAWSGLTAGTSGRVSYNEQFF.

V and J are TRBV5-4 and TRBJ1-1; TRBD1 matches at 10 bases. CDR1 and CDR2 from the germline V gene are SGHNT and YYREEE (reference sequence). The length of the CDR3 is 16 residues. Trimming took 4 bases from V and 0 from J; bases not matched to a gene: 6. Here the CDR3 DNA reads TGTGCCAGCAGCGACCGGGACAGGGGAATGAACACTGAAGCTTTCTTT. Residues: CASSDRDRGMNTEAFF.

This clone turned up a few times. The chain employs TRBV6-1 and TRBJ1-1; D not resolved. The CDR3 has 16 amino acids. Germline lookup yields CDR1 MNHNS and CDR2 SASEGT. Trimming left V 4 bases short and J 2 bases short, with 17 bases between. The CDR3: CASSVVYSAPNTEAFF. The CDR3, as DNA: TGTGCCAGCAGTGTCGTCTATTCCGCGCCTAACACTGAAGCTTTCTTT.

The chain uses TRBV28 and TRBJ1-2; 9 bases are a match to TRBD1. After removal of 6 bases from V and 4 bases from J, the junction contained 6 bases not matched to a gene. The CDR3 is 14 amino acids. Looked up from germline, CDR1 is MDHEN and CDR2 is SYDVKM. CDR3 residues: CASSRDRAAYGYTF. The CDR3 DNA reads as TGTGCCAGCAGCCGGGACAGGGCTGCCTATGGCTACACCTTC.

V and J are TRBV7-3 and TRBJ2-1, with 9 bases fitting TRBD2. Germline V gene data show CDR1 as SGHTA and CDR2 as FQGTGA. The CDR3 extends over 16 amino acids. The V and J ends lost 0 bases and 8 bases, in that order; junction bases with no gene match: 8. The CDR3 DNA reads as TGTGCCAGCAGCTTAACTGGCGGGAGGGCCAATGATGAGCAGTTCTTC. It translates to CASSLTGGRANDEQFF.

The V gene is TRBV19, the J gene TRBJ1-5; maybe TRBD1 (5 bases). Germline CDR1 reads LNHDA; CDR2 reads SQIVND (reference sequence). V was clipped by 3 bases and J by 8 bases, with 8 bases between them. This CDR3 spans 12 amino acids. The CDR3 protein is CASSIGGKPQHF. The CDR3 DNA reads TGTGCCAGTAGTATCGGGGGAAAGCCCCAGCATTTT.